A single sample is the source of the 11 T cell receptor beta chains below, sequenced in a study of blood T cell repertoires in COVID-19. Clones were read by immunoSEQ multiplex PCR, and TCRdb kept only the in-frame ones, dropping some. The data hold hundreds of thousands of clones, with approximately 89% observed a single time. Sequenced sample: PBMCs or T cells enriched from blood (not recorded which). The source is a man aged 35 to 55 in a cohort exposed to, infected with or recovered from COVID-19 (not recorded which).

This clone appeared once. The chain couples TRBV18 to TRBJ1-4, with 9 bases aligning to TRBD1. CDR1 and CDR2 from the germline V gene are KGHSH and LQKENI. CDR3 length equals 14 residues. The ends lost 5 bases at V and 8 bases at J; junction bases unmatched: 6. The DNA of the CDR3 is TGTGCCAGCTCATACGACAGGGGGAGCGAAAAACTGTTTTTT. Translating it yields CASSYDRGSEKLFF.

The genes are TRBV29-1 and TRBJ2-1; 13 bases are shared with TRBD2. This CDR3 region has 13 residues. Germline V lookup: CDR1 SQVTM, CDR2 ANQGSEA. J was trimmed by 9 bases and V by 4 bases; bases with no gene match: 3. For the CDR3, the DNA is TGCAGCGTTGCCCGGACTAGCGGGAGTGAGCAGTTCTTC. It encodes CSVARTSGSEQFF.

A note on this clone: This specimen includes other DNA sequences encoding the same CDR3. The rearrangement uses TRBV18 and TRBJ1-1, with 10 bases aligning to TRBD1. The germline V gene encodes CDR1 KGHSH and CDR2 LQKENI. The CDR3 length is 14 residues. J was trimmed by 5 bases and V by 3 bases; bases with no gene match: 3. In DNA form, the CDR3 reads TGTGCCAGCTCACCGGGACAGGGGAAGACTGAAGCTTTCTTT. This encodes CASSPGQGKTEAFF. Full variable domain (outside the CDR3, taken from reference TRBV18 and TRBJ1-1): NAGVMQNPRHLVRRRGQEARLRCSPMKGHSHVYWYRQLPEEGLKFMVYLQKENIIDESGMPKERFSAEFPKEGPSILRIQQVVRGDSAAYFCASSPGQGKTEAFFGQGTRLTVV.

This clone has more than one count but fewer than ten. The V gene is TRBV30, the J gene TRBJ1-4, with no clear D. CDR1 and CDR2 from the germline V gene are GTSNPN and SVGIG (reference sequence). Trimming left V 4 bases short and J 4 bases short, with 4 bases between. The CDR3 runs to 11 residues. The CDR3 region has the DNA TGTGCCTGGACCCATAATGAAAAACTGTTTTTT. This codes for CAWTHNEKLFF.

CDR3 sequence: CASSTLAGPYEQYF. As DNA, the CDR3 is TGTGCCAGTAGTACTCTAGCGGGTCCCTACGAGCAGTACTTC. The chain links TRBV19 to TRBJ2-7; TRBD2 aligns across 8 bases. The J segment lost 2 bases and the V segment lost 4 bases, leaving 4 bases of the junction unmatched. Germline values: CDR1 LNHDA, CDR2 SQIVND (reference sequence). This CDR3 contains 14 residues.

This clone was counted a few times. The genes are TRBV15 and TRBJ2-5; D is possibly TRBD2 (6 bases). The CDR3 is 13 residues long. Between the trimmed V and J ends, which lost 5 bases and 2 bases, there was a span of 9 bases. In germline, CDR1 is LNHNV, CDR2 YYDKDF (reference sequence). CDR3 bases: TGTGCCACCAGCTGGGGAGGACAAGAGACCCAGTACTTC. Residues: CATSWGGQETQYF.

The chain is built from TRBV6-4 and TRBJ1-4, with D unresolved. Per germline, CDR1 MRHNA and CDR2 SNTAGT. The CDR3 has 13 amino acids. The V and J ends lost 8 bases and 8 bases respectively, with 15 bases between them. The CDR3 DNA sequence: TGTGCCAGCCAACCAGGCCGCCTCGAAAAACTGTTTTTT. Translation gives CASQPGRLEKLFF.

This rearrangement joins TRBV24-1 to TRBJ2-1, with 9 bases aligning to TRBD2. V gave up 5 bases and J gave up 4 bases; unmatched junction bases: 11. Looked up from germline, CDR1 is KGHDR and CDR2 is SFDVKD. The CDR3 spans 17 residues. The CDR3 protein is CATSGSLGLATYNEQFF. CDR3 in DNA: TGTGCCACCAGTGGGTCCCTTGGACTAGCGACATACAATGAGCAGTTCTTC.

In regard to this clone: The same CDR3 arises from other DNA sequences in this sample as well. This chain connects TRBV28 to TRBJ1-1; possible D gene TRBD1, 6 bases. CDR1 is MDHEN and CDR2 is SYDVKM in the germline V gene. V shed 2 bases and J shed 0 bases, with 10 bases lying between them. This CDR3 region has 15 residues. The CDR3 here is CASSLPGQMNTEAFF. DNA for the CDR3: TGTGCCAGCAGTTTACCCGGACAGATGAACACTGAAGCTTTCTTT. Filled out from reference TRBV28 and TRBJ1-1, the complete variable domain reads DVKVTQSSRYLVKRTGEKVFLECVQDMDHENMFWYRQDPGLGLRLIYFSYDVKMKEKGDIPEGYSVSREKKERFSLILESASTNQTSMYLCASSLPGQMNTEAFFGQGTRLTVV.

In this sample, this clone turned up once. The chain couples TRBV3-1 (or the pseudogene TRBV3-2) to TRBJ1-1; 9 bases agree with TRBD1. Unmatched junction bases numbered 5, after V lost 2 bases and J lost 10 bases. Per germline, CDR1 LGHDT and CDR2 YNNKEL (reference sequence). This CDR3 contains 13 residues. As DNA, the CDR3 is TGTGCCAGCAGCCAACGGGAGACAGGGGGAGCTTTCTTT. It encodes CASSQRETGGAFF.

The gene calls are TRBV5-4 and TRBJ2-7; 9 nucleotides line up with TRBD2. The CDR3 sequence is 18 residues long. Losses at the gene ends were 4 bases for V and 5 bases for J; bases not matched to a gene: 19. Germline-derived CDR1 and CDR2 are SGHNT and YYREEE (reference sequence). CDR3 sequence (DNA): TGTGCCAGCAGCCCGGCGGGAGGGTTTAGCGGGAGTATCAACGAGCAGTACTTC. Translating it yields CASSPAGGFSGSINEQYF.